Below are 2 T cell receptor beta chains sequenced from a single sample in a study of CD8 T cells in cerebrospinal fluid in Alzheimer's disease. No DNA is given; TCRdb re-called the 10x single-cell sequencing reads and lists each CDR3 protein once. The listing contains 450 to 600 distinct CDR3 sequences. Sequencing was done on a sample of cerebrospinal fluid. The receptors here all came from a human donor with Parkinson's disease.

This clonotype ranks as large in terms of frequency. The genes are TRBV12-3 or TRBV12-4 and TRBJ2-3. The CDR3 is 13 residues long. The CDR3 spells CASRRTYTDTQYF.

This clonotype is identified as large from frequency. This chain joins TRBV28 and TRBJ2-5. The CDR3 sequence is 14 residues long. Germline V lookup: CDR1 MDHEN, CDR2 SYDVKM. The CDR3 is CASSLFDYRGTQYF.